One sample yielded the 16 T cell receptor beta chains listed below, sequenced in a study of CD8+CD57+ T cells in acquired aplastic anemia. Before being chosen for sequencing, patients had shown CD8+CD57+ cell expansion by flow cytometry. The TCR beta profiling, which covered VDJ combination and CDR3 sequence, was carried out using genomic DNA as the template. TCRdb used MiXCR to reprocess the reads, holding one entry per CDR3 protein. The data contain about 240,000 distinct CDR3 sequences, about 44% of them singletons. The sequenced sample was sorted CD4+, CD8+, or CD8+CD57+ T cells (not recorded which) from PBMCs. These receptors all stem from a human donor with aplastic anemia.

The rearrangement uses TRBV29-1 and TRBJ2-7; TRBD1 aligns across 7 bases. CDR1 is SQVTM, CDR2 ANQGSEA, per germline. The CDR3 is made up of 11 amino acids. V was clipped by 8 bases and J by 5 bases; unmatched bases: 6. As DNA, the CDR3 is TGCAGCCCTCAGGGGGTCGACGAGCAGTACTTC. Protein product: CSPQGVDEQYF.

For this clonotype: A much bigger clone sits one base away, suggesting this may be a read error. As the CDR3 is not closed by the conserved phenylalanine or tryptophan, this likely results from a read error. This chain's CDR3 is CASSQGGAKGYTS. The DNA of the CDR3 is TGCGCCAGCAGCCAAGGGGGGGCTAAGGGCTACACCTCC. The chain uses TRBV4-1 and TRBJ1-2; the D gene is possibly TRBD1 (6 bases). CDR1 and CDR2 from the germline V gene are MGHRA and YSYEKL. Trimming left V 1 base short and J 8 bases short, with 11 bases between. The CDR3 covers 13 residues.

This chain joins TRBV5-8 and TRBJ2-2; 7 bases match TRBD2. Trimming removed 3 bases from V and 3 bases from J; junction bases left unmatched: 8. The V gene's germline CDR1 is SGHTS and CDR2 YDEGEE. The CDR3 is 16 amino acids. CDR3 sequence: CASSSSLAADTGELFF. The CDR3 DNA follows: TGTGCCAGCAGCTCGTCCCTAGCGGCAGACACCGGGGAGCTGTTTTTT.

This clonotype was picked up a small number of times. V gene TRBV6-5 combines with J gene TRBJ2-7, with 12 nucleotides matching TRBD2. V lost 3 bases to trimming and J lost 6 bases; unmatched junction nucleotides: 9. Germline loops: CDR1 MNHEY, CDR2 SVGAGI. The CDR3 consists of 16 residues. Here the CDR3 reads CASSYSETSGSLEQYF. The CDR3 DNA reads TGTGCCAGCAGTTATTCAGAGACTAGCGGGAGTCTCGAGCAGTACTTC.

As to this clonotype: This may arise from a read error, as a much more abundant clone is one base away. Likely a read error: the CDR3 ends without its conserved phenylalanine or tryptophan. J is TRBJ2-7 and V is TRBV20-1; D unclear. Trimming cost V 3 bases and J 3 bases, with 12 bases left between them. The CDR3 is 13 residues long. Per germline, CDR1 DFQATT and CDR2 SNEGSKA (reference sequence). The CDR3 sequence is CSASILSNYEQYS. CDR3 nucleotides: TGCAGTGCTAGTATTCTATCTAACTACGAGCAGTACTCC.

A word on this clonotype: One end of the junction varies from germline; a read error may be responsible. This chain uses TRBV25-1 with TRBJ2-3; D ambiguous. Germline CDR1 reads MGHDK; CDR2 reads SYGVNS. The CDR3 has 15 residues. DNA for the CDR3: TGTGCCTGCAGTGACCTTTCCCCCCTCAGGAATACGCAGTATTTT. This codes for CACSDLSPLRNTQYF.

This clonotype occurred a few times. The V and J genes are TRBV11-2 and TRBJ2-7; D is unclear. CDR3 length: 14 residues. Trimming pared 6 bases from V and 5 bases from J, leaving 17 bases between. Germline lookup yields CDR1 SGHAT and CDR2 FQNNGV. The CDR3 region has the DNA TGTGCCAGCAGATCCACCCGCATAGGCCACGAGCAGTACTTC. Protein product: CASRSTRIGHEQYF.

In regard to this clonotype: This sequence may be a read error, since a much larger clone differs from it by one base. The J gene is TRBJ2-7, the V gene TRBV7-9, with 9 positions matching TRBD2. The CDR3 runs 18 residues. Germline trimming cut 6 bases from V and 0 bases from J; bases unmatched to any gene: 15. Germline CDR1 SEHNR, CDR2 FQNEAQ (reference sequence). CDR3 in DNA: TGTGCCAGCAGACCAATCAGAGGGGCGGGGGGGGACTCCTACGAGCAGTACTTC. Protein: CASRPIRGAGGDSYEQYF.

This clonotype turned up a few times. V is TRBV28 and J is TRBJ2-7; D gene ambiguous. From germline, CDR1 is MDHEN and CDR2 SYDVKM. The CDR3 is made up of 15 amino acids. V lost 5 bases, J lost 0 bases, and 14 bases lay in between. CDR3 nucleotides: TGTGCCAGCAGTCCTGAGCAGACTCTCTCCTACGAGCAGTACTTC. It encodes CASSPEQTLSYEQYF.

The chain carries TRBV7-9 and TRBJ2-7, with 9 bases fitting TRBD1. CDR3 size: 15 residues. With V trimmed by 4 bases and J by 5 bases, 9 bases remained unmatched. Germline lookup yields CDR1 SEHNR and CDR2 FQNEAQ (reference sequence). CDR3 sequence reads: CASSCGTGTLDEQYF. The CDR3 DNA is TGTGCCAGCAGCTGCGGGACAGGGACTCTCGACGAGCAGTACTTC.

This clonotype was observed at least ten times. The chain links TRBV20-1 to TRBJ2-7; 11 nucleotides align to TRBD1. The ends lost 3 bases at V and 6 bases at J; junction bases unmatched: 10. CDR3 size: 15 residues. Germline CDR1 is DFQATT and CDR2 is SNEGSKA (reference sequence). CDR3 in amino acids: CSAREGQGDSGEQYF. CDR3 DNA sequence: TGCAGTGCTAGGGAGGGACAGGGGGATTCGGGCGAGCAGTACTTC.

The chain carries TRBV15 and TRBJ1-5, with D tentatively TRBD1 (6 bases). Germline V gene sequence: CDR1 LNHNV, CDR2 YYDKDF (reference sequence). V was cut by 1 base and J by 0 bases, with 7 bases left in between. CDR3 size: 15 residues. The CDR3 loop reads CATSRGTDSNQPQHF. In DNA form, the CDR3 reads TGTGCCACCAGCAGAGGGACAGATAGCAATCAGCCCCAGCATTTT.

This clonotype was counted many times. The chain combines TRBV15 with TRBJ2-1; D not resolved. V lost 1 base and J lost 5, with 9 bases in between. CDR1 is LNHNV and CDR2 is YYDKDF in the germline V gene (reference sequence). CDR3 length: 14 amino acids. Here the CDR3 DNA reads TGTGCCACCAGCAGAGTCGTCTTAAACAATGAGCAGTTCTTC. It translates to CATSRVVLNNEQFF.

This sequence joins TRBV7-3 and TRBJ1-1; D is possibly TRBD1 (6 bases). The V end lost 6 bases, the J end lost 4 bases, and 12 bases lay between the germline ends. The germline gives CDR1 SGHTA, CDR2 FQGTGA. The CDR3 totals 13 residues. Written as DNA, the CDR3 is TGTGCCAGCAGTGAGGGGGTCGGCACTGAAGCTTTCTTT. Translated, it gives CASSEGVGTEAFF.

This sequence joins TRBV7-3 and TRBJ1-3; D possibly corresponds to TRBD1 (5 bases). CDR3 length: 16 residues. From germline, CDR1 is SGHTA and CDR2 FQGTGA. The CDR3 sequence: CAGTGMVRQSGNTIYF. The DNA of the CDR3 is TGTGCGGGAACAGGAATGGTTCGGCAATCTGGAAACACCATATATTTT. The entire variable domain, with the rest obtained from reference TRBV7-3 and TRBJ1-3, is as follows: GAGVSQTPSNKVTEKGKYVELRCDPISGHTALYWYRQSLGQGPEFLIYFQGTGAADDSGLPNDRFFAVRPEGSVSTLKIQRTERGDSAVYLCAGTGMVRQSGNTIYFGEGSWLTVV.

V and J are TRBV20-1 and TRBJ2-7; TRBD2 matches at 10 bases. Germline-derived CDR1 and CDR2 are DFQATT and SNEGSKA (reference sequence). With 3 bases clipped from V and 4 bases from J, the junction kept 6 bases outside the gene matches. The length of the CDR3 is 14 residues. The CDR3 nucleotides are TGCAGTGCTAGGCTAGCGGGAGATACTTACGAGCAGTACTTC. It specifies CSARLAGDTYEQYF.